Listed below are T cell receptor beta chains from one sample, sequenced in a study of T cell responses to AZD1222 COVID-19 vaccine. Assay: immunoSEQ multiplex PCR; the TCRdb copy retains only in-frame clones and omits some. In the table there are 40,000 to 55,000 clones, 80% of which are singletons. The source material was peripheral blood, sampled on day 0 of AZD1222 vaccination. These receptor sequences come from an adult in good health. Both conserved end residues are part of each CDR3. D genes are given only for firm matches. Clone size is given for some rows only: seen once, a few or many times, or a class if the clone is expanded.

j_call: TRBJ1-5; v_call: TRBV19; d_call: -; clone_size: -; cdr3_nt: TGTGCCAGTAGTATAGGGGCCAGGAGCAATCAGCCCCAGCATTTT; cdr3_aa: CASSIGARSNQPQHF
j_call: TRBJ1-3; v_call: TRBV19; d_call: -; clone_size: -; cdr3_nt: TGTGCCTCACATGGCTCCCAGGCCGGAAACACCATATATTTT; cdr3_aa: CASHGSQAGNTIYF
j_call: TRBJ1-5; v_call: TRBV6-5; d_call: -; clone_size: -; cdr3_nt: TGTGCCAGCAGTTCCAGATACCCTAGCCCCAATCAGCCCCAGCATTTT; cdr3_aa: CASSSRYPSPNQPQHF
j_call: TRBJ1-5; v_call: TRBV6-5; d_call: -; clone_size: -; cdr3_nt: TGTGCCAGCAGTCTAATTACCCAGGGATCTCCCCAGCATTTT; cdr3_aa: CASSLITQGSPQHF
j_call: TRBJ2-2; v_call: TRBV12-5; d_call: TRBD1; clone_size: -; cdr3_nt: TGTGCTAGTGGTTTGGTACTCGGACAGGACACCGGGGAGCTGTTTTTT; cdr3_aa: CASGLVLGQDTGELFF
j_call: TRBJ2-3; v_call: TRBV7-9; d_call: -; clone_size: -; cdr3_nt: TGTGCCAGCAGTCCGCGAACGGAAAGCGGCCCAGACACAGATACGCAGTATTTT; cdr3_aa: CASSPRTESGPDTDTQYF
j_call: TRBJ2-2; v_call: TRBV4-3; d_call: -; clone_size: once; cdr3_nt: TGCGCCAGCAGCCAAGACAACAGGAACACCGGGGAGCTGTTTTTT; cdr3_aa: CASSQDNRNTGELFF
j_call: TRBJ1-6; v_call: TRBV6-1; d_call: -; clone_size: -; cdr3_nt: TGTGCCAGCAGTGAAGCGCGGGTGGGATCACCCCTCCACTTT; cdr3_aa: CASSEARVGSPLHF
j_call: TRBJ2-2; v_call: TRBV7-6; d_call: -; clone_size: -; cdr3_nt: TGTGCCAGCAGGGATCCCGGGGAGCTGTTTTTT; cdr3_aa: CASRDPGELFF
j_call: TRBJ1-2; v_call: TRBV7-2; d_call: -; clone_size: -; cdr3_nt: TGTGCCAGCAGCTTAGCGGGATATGGCTACACCTTC; cdr3_aa: CASSLAGYGYTF
j_call: TRBJ1-4; v_call: TRBV3-1/TRBV3-2; d_call: TRBD1; clone_size: few; cdr3_nt: TGTGCCAGCAGCCAAAGGCCGGGACAGGGGTTTGAAAAACTGTTTTTT; cdr3_aa: CASSQRPGQGFEKLFF
j_call: TRBJ1-1; v_call: TRBV3-1/TRBV3-2; d_call: -; clone_size: few; cdr3_nt: TGTGCCAGCAGCCAAGTCCCTCAGGGCGGCACTGAAGCTTTCTTT; cdr3_aa: CASSQVPQGGTEAFF
j_call: TRBJ2-1; v_call: TRBV29-1; d_call: TRBD2; clone_size: few; cdr3_nt: TGCAGCGTTGAAGGTAATAGCGGGGGCAATGAGCAGTTCTTC; cdr3_aa: CSVEGNSGGNEQFF
j_call: TRBJ1-1; v_call: TRBV30; d_call: -; clone_size: once; cdr3_nt: TGTGCCTGGAGTGTAGGGCGGATGAACACTGAAGCTTTCTTT; cdr3_aa: CAWSVGRMNTEAFF
j_call: TRBJ2-7; v_call: TRBV4-3; d_call: TRBD1; clone_size: -; cdr3_nt: TGCGCCAGCAGCCAAGAGGGGCCGGGACAGGGGCCTTACGAGCAGTACTTC; cdr3_aa: CASSQEGPGQGPYEQYF
j_call: TRBJ1-4; v_call: TRBV5-4; d_call: -; clone_size: -; cdr3_nt: TGTGCCAGCAGCTTGGGTAGCCCAACTAATGAAAAACTGTTTTTT; cdr3_aa: CASSLGSPTNEKLFF
j_call: TRBJ1-3; v_call: TRBV29-1; d_call: TRBD1; clone_size: once; cdr3_nt: TGCAGCGTCCAGGGGGCGCGAGGAAACACCATATATTTT; cdr3_aa: CSVQGARGNTIYF
j_call: TRBJ1-4; v_call: TRBV6-1; d_call: -; clone_size: -; cdr3_nt: TGTGCCAGCAGGCGGGCCGGGGACGGTCACGAAAAACTGTTTTTT; cdr3_aa: CASRRAGDGHEKLFF
j_call: TRBJ1-6; v_call: TRBV28; d_call: -; clone_size: few; cdr3_nt: TGTGCCAGCAGTTTTGCGGGGGTTAATTCACCCCTCCACTTT; cdr3_aa: CASSFAGVNSPLHF
j_call: TRBJ1-2; v_call: TRBV7-9; d_call: TRBD1; clone_size: -; cdr3_nt: TGTGCCAGCAGCCCGACTGCCGGGACAGGGGGCCCGGAAACCTTC; cdr3_aa: CASSPTAGTGGPETF
j_call: TRBJ1-2; v_call: TRBV3-1/TRBV3-2; d_call: TRBD1; clone_size: -; cdr3_nt: TGTGCCAGCAGCCCGGGGCCGGGACAGGGAGACTATGGCTACACCTTC; cdr3_aa: CASSPGPGQGDYGYTF